Each of the 27 T cell receptor beta chains below was sequenced from the same sample in a study of OX40 agonist ivuxolimab in advanced cancers. Data came from immunoSEQ multiplex PCR; TCRdb stores just in-frame clones and leaves some out. The repertoire holds 45,000 to 60,000 clones, with approximately 90% as singletons. This specimen was CD4+ or CD8+ T cells sorted from blood, taken in a trial of the OX40 agonist ivuxolimab. These receptors were obtained from an adult with an advanced solid tumor such as melanoma, head and neck, liver or kidney cancer.

This chain uses TRBV25-1 with TRBJ1-2, with D tentatively TRBD1 (6 bases). The V gene lost 8 bases and the J gene lost 4 bases, with 17 bases spanning the gap. This CDR3 has 14 amino acids. Germline CDR1 reads MGHDK; CDR2 reads SYGVNS. CDR3: CASARPGTPYGYTF. As DNA, the CDR3 is TGTGCCAGCGCCAGGCCGGGGACACCCTATGGCTACACCTTC.

J is TRBJ2-2 and V is TRBV5-1; D not certain. The CDR3 consists of 16 residues. The V end was cut by 3 bases, the J end by 2 bases, with 14 bases between. Germline CDR1 is SGHRS and CDR2 is YFSETQ. In nucleotides, the CDR3 is TGCGCCAGCAGCTCCCCCTGGCAGGCCAACACCGGGGAGCTGTTTTTT. It translates to CASSSPWQANTGELFF.

This chain connects TRBV11-1 to TRBJ2-5; maybe TRBD2 (6 bases). The CDR3 length is 14 residues. CDR1 and CDR2 from the germline V gene are SGHAT and FQDESV (reference sequence). V lost 1 base, J lost 7 bases, and 13 bases lay in between. The CDR3 region has the DNA TGTGCCAGCAGCTTAGAAGCGGGTTGGGGGACCCAGTACTTC. Translated, it gives CASSLEAGWGTQYF.

The rearrangement uses TRBV6-1 and TRBJ1-2, with TRBD1 matching 9 bases. The CDR3 spans 16 residues. The V gene end was trimmed by 3 bases and the J gene end by 3 bases; junction bases not matched to a gene: 8. Per the germline V gene, CDR1 is MNHNS and CDR2 is SASEGT. CDR3: CASSDFLRTGDYGYTF. The CDR3 DNA reads TGTGCCAGCAGTGACTTCCTGAGGACAGGGGACTATGGCTACACCTTC.

This chain links TRBV25-1 with TRBJ2-5; 7 nucleotides match TRBD1. V shed 1 base and J 2 bases; nucleotides not matched to a gene: 4. This CDR3 spans 15 amino acids. Looked up from germline, CDR1 is MGHDK and CDR2 is SYGVNS. Written as DNA, the CDR3 is TGTGCCAGCAGTGAATGGCGACAGGGACAAGAGACCCAGTACTTC. Its protein is CASSEWRQGQETQYF.

The rearrangement links TRBV5-1 to TRBJ2-1, with 7 bases matching TRBD1. V was pared by 2 bases and J by 7 bases, with 9 bases of the junction left unmatched. The germline CDR1 and CDR2 sequences are SGHRS and YFSETQ. CDR3 length: 15 residues. CDR3 DNA sequence: TGCGCCAGCAGCTTACTACCGGGACAGCGAAATGAGCAGTTCTTC. This codes for CASSLLPGQRNEQFF.

The rearrangement uses TRBV19 and TRBJ1-2; 8 nucleotides align to TRBD1. The ends lost 6 bases at V and 4 bases at J; junction bases unmatched: 10. The CDR3 extends over 15 amino acids. Per germline, CDR1 LNHDA and CDR2 SQIVND (reference sequence). The CDR3 reads CASRRRTGLTYGYTF. The CDR3 nucleotides read TGTGCCAGTAGGCGACGGACAGGGCTGACCTATGGCTACACCTTC.

The chain carries TRBV11-2 and TRBJ2-6; D remains ambiguous. V was cut by 1 base and J by 3 bases, with 4 bases left in between. The CDR3 contains 14 residues. CDR1 and CDR2 (germline): SGHAT, FQNNGV. The CDR3 loop reads CASSLAGGANVLTF. CDR3 in DNA: TGTGCCAGCAGCTTAGCTGGTGGGGCCAACGTCCTGACTTTC. The entire variable domain, with the rest obtained from reference TRBV11-2 and TRBJ2-6, is as follows: EAGVAQSPRYKIIEKRQSVAFWCNPISGHATLYWYQQILGQGPKLLIQFQNNGVVDDSQLPKDRFSAERLKGVDSTLKIQPAKLEDSAVYLCASSLAGGANVLTFGAGSRLTVL.

The V and J genes are TRBV6-6 and TRBJ2-1; no reliable D call. The CDR3 covers 12 residues. Germline CDR1 reads MNHNY; CDR2 reads SVGAGI (reference sequence). V was trimmed by 7 bases and J by 3 bases, leaving 7 bases between them. CDR3 sequence (DNA): TGTGCCAGCACCCGGCGCTACAATGAGCAGTTCTTC. It yields the protein CASTRRYNEQFF.

The J gene is TRBJ2-5, the V gene TRBV6-4; either TRBD1 or TRBD2 may supply D (6 bases each). CDR1 MRHNA and CDR2 SNTAGT come from the germline V gene. This CDR3 region has 15 residues. The V end lost 2 bases, the J end lost 5 bases, and 15 bases lay between the germline ends. CDR3 bases: TGTGCCAGCAGTGACAACGGGGGTACAGGGGAGACCCAGTACTTC. Its protein product is CASSDNGGTGETQYF.

The chain combines TRBV10-3 with TRBJ2-3, with TRBD2 identical over 13 bases. CDR1 and CDR2 from the germline V gene are ENHRY and SYGVKD. This CDR3 is built from 16 residues. Trimming cost V 6 bases and J 6 bases; bases outside gene matches: 9. The CDR3 DNA follows: TGTGCCATCAGCCGGACTAGCGGGGGCCCGGGGGATACGCAGTATTTT. Translation: CAISRTSGGPGDTQYF.

V gene TRBV5-1 combines with J gene TRBJ2-7; D ambiguous. CDR3 length equals 11 residues. Between the trimmed V and J ends, which lost 4 bases and 12 bases, there was a span of 14 bases. Germline assignment: CDR1 SGHRS and CDR2 YFSETQ. The CDR3 spells CASSADTHRYF. CDR3 nucleotides: TGCGCCAGCAGCGCAGATACCCACCGGTACTTC.

The chain has TRBV6-6 and TRBJ1-5, with D uncertain. CDR3 size: 13 residues. The V and J ends lost 6 bases and 1 base respectively, with 7 bases between them. Germline lookup yields CDR1 MNHNY and CDR2 SVGAGI (reference sequence). The CDR3 sequence: CASRLDSNQPQHF. DNA of the CDR3: TGTGCCAGCAGGCTAGACAGCAATCAGCCCCAGCATTTT.

The CDR3 nucleotides are TGTGCCAGCAGTTTTGTTAGCGGGGGTACGAATGAGCAGTTCTTC. Its protein is CASSFVSGGTNEQFF. The rearrangement joins TRBV28 to TRBJ2-1, with 9 bases that match TRBD2. This CDR3 region has 15 residues. The V gene end was trimmed by 3 bases and the J gene end by 7 bases; junction bases not matched to a gene: 7. CDR1 is MDHEN and CDR2 is SYDVKM in the germline V gene.

J is TRBJ2-7 and V is TRBV7-2; D is perhaps TRBD1 (5 bases). Trimming removed 4 bases from V and 6 bases from J, with 16 bases in between. This CDR3 comprises 14 residues. Germline V gives CDR1 SGHTA, CDR2 FQGNSA. The CDR3 DNA reads TGTGCCAGCAGCTCCTACCTAGGGGTGGGCGAGCAGTACTTC. It encodes CASSSYLGVGEQYF.

This rearrangement joins TRBV6-5 to TRBJ2-7; 9 bases are shared with TRBD1. Germline CDR1 is MNHEY and CDR2 is SVGAGI. The CDR3 is 16 amino acids. After removal of 0 bases from V and 4 bases from J, the junction contained 7 bases not matched to a gene. The CDR3 coding sequence is TGTGCCAGCAGTTACTCAACAGGGGGCGATGGGTACGAGCAGTACTTC. It specifies CASSYSTGGDGYEQYF.

Written as DNA, the CDR3 is TGCAGCGTTGACTTTGCCTCCTACAATGAGCAGTTCTTC. It yields the protein CSVDFASYNEQFF. This chain joins TRBV29-1 and TRBJ2-1; no reliable D call. This CDR3 comprises 13 residues. Trimming removed 3 bases at V and 0 bases at J, with 6 bases between. Germline lookup yields CDR1 SQVTM and CDR2 ANQGSEA.

The chain is built from TRBV5-1 and TRBJ2-1, with 8 bases fitting TRBD1. This CDR3 is 13 amino acids long. Germline CDR1 reads SGHRS; CDR2 reads YFSETQ. Trimming removed 4 bases from V and 3 bases from J; junction bases left unmatched: 0. As DNA, the CDR3 is TGCGCCAGCAGCGGACAGGGCTACAATGAGCAGTTCTTC. Translating gives CASSGQGYNEQFF. Full variable domain (rest looked up from reference TRBV5-1 and TRBJ2-1): KAGVTQTPRYLIKTRGQQVTLSCSPISGHRSVSWYQQTPGQGLQFLFEYFSETQRNKGNFPGRFSGRQFSNSRSEMNVSTLELGDSALYLCASSGQGYNEQFFGPGTRLTVL.

Only one count was recorded for this clone. The V call is TRBV6-5, the J call TRBJ1-2; D not resolved. Germline assignment: CDR1 MNHEY and CDR2 SVGAGI. CDR3 length equals 13 residues. Trimming shortened V by 8 bases and J by 0 bases, and 10 bases separated the two germline ends. The CDR3 protein is CASSRASNYGYTF. The CDR3 DNA reads as TGTGCCAGCTCCCGGGCCTCTAACTATGGCTACACCTTC.

The rearrangement links TRBV7-2 to TRBJ2-7; D gene unclear. CDR3 length: 13 amino acids. V lost 5 bases, J lost 2 bases, and 10 bases lay in between. Germline V gives CDR1 SGHTA, CDR2 FQGNSA. The CDR3 DNA follows: TGTGCCAGCAGCGCAAGAAACCCCTACGAGCAGTACTTC. It is translated as CASSARNPYEQYF.

This chain uses TRBV12-2 with TRBJ2-5; the table calls TRBD1, which could not be checked here. TRBV12-2 is noted as a pseudogene. The CDR3 runs to 11 residues. The CDR3 coding sequence is TGTGCAAGTCGCTCGGGGACAGTTAGGTACTTC. Its protein product is CASRSGTVRYF.

CDR3 in DNA: TGTGCCAGCACCCCAGGGACCGGCCTTACCCCTGGCTACACCTTC. Its translation is CASTPGTGLTPGYTF. The chain recombines TRBV6-1 with TRBJ1-2, with D possibly matching TRBD1 (5 bases). Trimming removed 7 bases from V and 7 bases from J, with 22 bases in between. The CDR3 has 15 amino acids. Germline-derived CDR1 and CDR2 are MNHNS and SASEGT.

This clone was seen just once. This chain joins TRBV19 and TRBJ1-2; 11 nucleotides match TRBD1. Trimming cost V 6 bases and J 8 bases; bases outside gene matches: 14. CDR3 length: 16 amino acids. The germline CDR1 and CDR2 sequences are LNHDA and SQIVND (reference sequence). This CDR3 is CASRTGQGGQRGGYTF. The CDR3 nucleotides read TGTGCCAGTAGAACGGGACAGGGGGGCCAAAGAGGAGGCTACACCTTC.

The table lists this clone with a few counts. The rearrangement uses TRBV4-2 and TRBJ2-2, with 9 bases that match TRBD2. Looked up from germline, CDR1 is LGHNA and CDR2 is YNFKEQ. V dropped 1 base and J dropped 6; count of bases not matched to a gene: 15. The CDR3 sequence is 19 residues long. The CDR3 nucleotides read TGTGCCAGCAGCCAAGTTGGTGCGGGAGGGCCGGGGGGGCCCGGGGAGCTGTTTTTT. Encoded protein: CASSQVGAGGPGGPGELFF.

The rearrangement uses TRBV11-2 and TRBJ2-7; weak D call: TRBD1 (6 bases). The germline gives CDR1 SGHAT, CDR2 FQNNGV. V was trimmed by 2 bases and J by 3 bases, leaving 8 bases between them. The CDR3 is 13 residues long. This CDR3 reads CASSLIQGYEQYF. Here the CDR3 DNA reads TGTGCCAGCAGCTTAATACAGGGCTACGAGCAGTACTTC.

The chain couples TRBV5-1 to TRBJ2-1; maybe TRBD1 (6 bases). The V end lost 2 bases, the J end lost 1 base, and 10 bases lay between the germline ends. CDR1 SGHRS and CDR2 YFSETQ come from the germline V gene. The CDR3 contains 15 residues. CDR3 bases: TGCGCCAGCAGCTTAGGGCAGGGGTCCTACAATGAGCAGTTCTTC. It yields the protein CASSLGQGSYNEQFF.

The chain recombines TRBV10-2 with TRBJ2-3; 9 nucleotides line up with TRBD1. V lost 0 bases, J lost 1 base, and 5 bases stayed unmatched. The CDR3 spans 17 residues. Germline V gives CDR1 WSHSY, CDR2 SAAADI. As DNA, the CDR3 is TGCGCCAGCAGTGAGTCGGGGACAGGGAGGGGCACAGATACGCAGTATTTT. Its translation: CASSESGTGRGTDTQYF.